Below are 28 T cell receptor beta chains sequenced from a single sample in a study of OX40 agonist ivuxolimab in advanced cancers. Sequenced by immunoSEQ multiplex PCR; TCRdb stores in-frame clones only, minus some. The sample shows around 56,000 clones, approximately 86% of them seen only once. Sequencing used CD4+ or CD8+ T cells sorted from blood, obtained in a trial of the OX40 agonist ivuxolimab. Every receptor here comes from an adult with an advanced solid tumor such as melanoma, head and neck, liver or kidney cancer.

The chain employs TRBV11-2 and TRBJ2-5; D is undetermined. V was clipped by 5 bases and J by 10 bases, with 11 bases between them. The CDR3 sequence is 11 residues long. CDR1 SGHAT and CDR2 FQNNGV come from the germline V gene. CDR3 DNA: TGTGCCAGCAGCCGAAGCCAGGTCCAGTACTTC. Amino acid sequence: CASSRSQVQYF.

J is TRBJ2-1 and V is TRBV5-6, with 8 positions matching TRBD2. This CDR3 is built from 16 residues. The J segment lost 4 bases and the V segment lost 5 bases, leaving 11 bases of the junction unmatched. Per germline, CDR1 SGHDT and CDR2 YYEEEE. The CDR3 loop is CASRLTRGGFYNEQFF. Written as DNA, the CDR3 is TGTGCCAGCAGGTTGACCCGGGGGGGTTTTTACAATGAGCAGTTCTTC. Full variable domain (outside the CDR3, taken from reference TRBV5-6 and TRBJ2-1): DAGVTQSPTHLIKTRGQQVTLRCSPKSGHDTVSWYQQALGQGPQFIFQYYEEEERQRGNFPDRFSGHQFPNYSSELNVNALLLGDSALYLCASRLTRGGFYNEQFFGPGTRLTVL.

The chain links TRBV2 to TRBJ1-5, with D possibly matching TRBD1 (5 bases). Trimming took off 3 bases at V and 8 bases at J, with 14 bases between the two ends. CDR3 length equals 14 residues. The germline V gene encodes CDR1 SNHLY and CDR2 FYNNEI. CDR3 in DNA: TGTGCCAGCAGTGAGGGACTCCCGGGAGAGCCCCAGCATTTT. Translation gives CASSEGLPGEPQHF.

The V call is TRBV28, the J call TRBJ2-5; D is uncertain. This CDR3 is 14 amino acids long. Looked up from germline, CDR1 is MDHEN and CDR2 is SYDVKM. The V end lost 4 bases, the J end lost 0 bases, and 9 bases lay between the germline ends. In nucleotides, the CDR3 is TGTGCCAGCAGTTGGCCAAATTACCAAGAGACCCAGTACTTC. Translation: CASSWPNYQETQYF.

The chain has TRBV4-1 and TRBJ2-1, with D perhaps assigned TRBD1 or TRBD2 (5 bases each). The germline V gene encodes CDR1 MGHRA and CDR2 YSYEKL. Trimming stripped 3 bases from V and 9 bases from J, with 9 bases between. The CDR3 loop spans 12 amino acids. CDR3 nucleotide sequence: TGCGCCAGCAGCCATCCGAGGGGTGAGCAGTTCTTC. Translating gives CASSHPRGEQFF.

CDR3 nucleotides: TGTGCCAGCAGATACCTACTAGCGGGGCCTCCCAATGAGCAGTTCTTC. The encoded protein is CASRYLLAGPPNEQFF. The chain is built from TRBV27 and TRBJ2-1; TRBD2 agrees at 10 bases. J gave up 6 bases and V 6 bases, and 11 bases lay outside the gene matches. Germline loops: CDR1 MNHEY, CDR2 SMNVEV (reference sequence). The CDR3 is 16 amino acids.

This clone has just a few counts. The V gene is TRBV28, the J gene TRBJ2-7, with D uncertain. Germline CDR1 is MDHEN and CDR2 is SYDVKM. Between the trimmed V and J ends, which lost 5 bases and 2 bases, there was a span of 19 bases. The length of the CDR3 is 16 residues. CDR3 loop: CASSPALLSATYEQYF. CDR3 sequence (DNA): TGTGCCAGCAGTCCGGCCCTATTGAGCGCGACCTACGAGCAGTACTTC.

The chain joins TRBV15 to TRBJ1-2; no clear D gene. V lost 8 bases, J lost 0 bases, and 16 bases lay in between. The CDR3 loop spans 15 amino acids. Looked up from germline, CDR1 is LNHNV and CDR2 is YYDKDF (reference sequence). The chain's CDR3 is CATLWAPGPNYGYTF. Here the CDR3 DNA reads TGTGCCACCTTGTGGGCACCTGGTCCTAACTATGGCTACACCTTC.

The chain recombines TRBV27 with TRBJ2-7; TRBD1 matches at 11 bases. Trimming removed 4 bases from V and 6 bases from J; junction bases left unmatched: 8. The CDR3 is made up of 15 amino acids. Germline CDR1 is MNHEY and CDR2 is SMNVEV (reference sequence). CDR3 bases: TGTGCCAGCAGTTCGGCCGGGACAGGGGGAGGCGAGCAGTACTTC. Translating it yields CASSSAGTGGGEQYF.

V gene TRBV5-6 combines with J gene TRBJ1-4, with D perhaps matching TRBD1 (6 bases). V was cut by 3 bases and J by 8 bases, with 14 bases left in between. Germline CDR1 and CDR2: SGHDT and YYEEEE. This CDR3 region has 14 residues. The CDR3 sequence is CASSYAGGQEKLFF. DNA for the CDR3: TGTGCCAGCAGCTACGCAGGCGGACAGGAAAAACTGTTTTTT. Full variable domain (missing parts from reference TRBV5-6 and TRBJ1-4): DAGVTQSPTHLIKTRGQQVTLRCSPKSGHDTVSWYQQALGQGPQFIFQYYEEEERQRGNFPDRFSGHQFPNYSSELNVNALLLGDSALYLCASSYAGGQEKLFFGSGTQLSVL.

This clone was observed a few times. J is TRBJ2-7 and V is TRBV27, with 8 bases identical to TRBD1. The CDR3 extends over 14 amino acids. Germline V gene data show CDR1 as MNHEY and CDR2 as SMNVEV (reference sequence). V was pared by 5 bases and J by 3 bases, with 6 bases of the junction left unmatched. In DNA form, the CDR3 reads TGTGCCAGCAGTCCAGGACAGGGATACTACGAGCAGTACTTC. It translates to CASSPGQGYYEQYF.

The chain recombines TRBV2 with TRBJ1-2; 7 nucleotides match TRBD1. Germline trimming cut 10 bases from V and 0 bases from J; bases unmatched to any gene: 11. This CDR3 is 15 amino acids long. CDR1 is SNHLY and CDR2 is FYNNEI in the germline V gene. DNA of the CDR3: TGTGCCAACAACGGACAGGTGACAGCTAACTATGGCTACACCTTC. Residues: CANNGQVTANYGYTF.

The gene calls are TRBV29-1 and TRBJ2-1; D ambiguous. The CDR3 length is 13 residues. The V and J ends lost 1 base and 5 bases respectively, with 9 bases between them. Germline V gene sequence: CDR1 SQVTM, CDR2 ANQGSEA. The CDR3 nucleotides read TGCAGCGTTGAAGTTCATCCGAACAATGAGCAGTTCTTC. This codes for CSVEVHPNNEQFF.

V and J are TRBV7-2 and TRBJ1-4; D gene uncertain. Trimming shortened V by 1 base and J by 0 bases, and 9 bases separated the two germline ends. The germline V gene encodes CDR1 SGHTA and CDR2 FQGNSA. The CDR3 totals 16 residues. The CDR3 DNA is TGTGCCAGCAGCTTAGAATTTAGGGCAACTAATGAAAAACTGTTTTTT. Translating gives CASSLEFRATNEKLFF.

The rearrangement joins TRBV19 to TRBJ2-1, with TRBD1 matching 7 bases. Germline CDR1 reads LNHDA; CDR2 reads SQIVND (reference sequence). The CDR3 is made up of 16 amino acids. Trimming removed 2 bases from V and 7 bases from J; junction bases left unmatched: 11. The CDR3 coding sequence is TGTGCCAGTAGTATACAGGGGTCAGGGGGTTGGAATGAGCAGTTCTTC. It is translated as CASSIQGSGGWNEQFF. The complete variable domain, with remaining parts taken from reference TRBV19 and TRBJ2-1, reads DGGITQSPKYLFRKEGQNVTLSCEQNLNHDAMYWYRQDPGQGLRLIYYSQIVNDFQKGDIAEGYSVSREKKESFPLTVTSAQKNPTAFYLCASSIQGSGGWNEQFFGPGTRLTVL.

The V call is TRBV27, the J call TRBJ2-2, with D possibly being TRBD1 or TRBD2 (5 bases each). This CDR3 has 14 amino acids. Trimming left V 10 bases short and J 1 base short, with 13 bases between. Germline values: CDR1 MNHEY, CDR2 SMNVEV (reference sequence). The CDR3 spells CATRWGLNTGELFF. The CDR3, as DNA: TGTGCCACCAGGTGGGGGTTGAACACCGGGGAGCTGTTTTTT.

This chain links TRBV9 with TRBJ1-2; 8 bases line up with TRBD1. Per the germline V gene, CDR1 is SGDLS and CDR2 is YYNGEE. CDR3 length equals 14 residues. V lost 3 bases and J lost 1; bases outside the gene matches: 2. CDR3 loop: CASSETGVNYGYTF. CDR3 coding DNA: TGTGCCAGCAGCGAGACAGGGGTTAACTATGGCTACACCTTC.

In its sample, this clone was seen a few times. This CDR3 is CASSPGTGLDPFF. The CDR3 DNA sequence: TGTGCCAGCAGCCCGGGGACAGGTTTAGATCCGTTCTTC. This chain uses TRBV11-3 with TRBJ2-1; 8 bases agree with TRBD1. The CDR3 runs to 13 residues. J lost 15 bases, V lost 5 bases, and 12 bases had no gene match. The germline gives CDR1 SGHNT, CDR2 YENEEA.

This sequence joins TRBV4-2 and TRBJ1-5; 9 nucleotides match TRBD1. The V gene end was trimmed by 2 bases and the J gene end by 7 bases; junction bases not matched to a gene: 6. The CDR3 totals 15 residues. CDR1 LGHNA and CDR2 YNFKEQ come from the germline V gene. Here the CDR3 DNA reads TGTGCCAGCAGCCAATCCTGGACAGGGGCACAGCCCCAGCATTTT. Translation: CASSQSWTGAQPQHF.

The genes are TRBV27 and TRBJ2-7, with TRBD2 as a possible D gene (6 bases). CDR1 and CDR2 from the germline V gene are MNHEY and SMNVEV (reference sequence). The CDR3 is 12 residues long. Deletions cut 4 bases from V and 6 bases from J, with 10 bases between. For the CDR3, the DNA is TGTGCCAGCAGTTCGGGAGCGGGCGAGCAGTACTTC. This codes for CASSSGAGEQYF.

In this sample, this clone is medium-sized. The rearrangement links TRBV19 to TRBJ1-1; 8 positions match TRBD1. Germline CDR1 and CDR2: LNHDA and SQIVND (reference sequence). Losses at the gene ends were 8 bases for V and 2 bases for J; bases not matched to a gene: 4. The CDR3 is 13 residues long. The CDR3, as DNA: TGTGCCAGTGCTCAGGGGGCAAACACTGAAGCTTTCTTT. Translation gives CASAQGANTEAFF.

This clone was detected only once. The J gene is TRBJ1-2, the V gene TRBV7-9; TRBD1 aligns across 8 bases. Germline V lookup: CDR1 SEHNR, CDR2 FQNEAQ (reference sequence). The CDR3 loop spans 16 amino acids. The J segment lost 2 bases and the V segment lost 6 bases, leaving 11 bases of the junction unmatched. CDR3 sequence reads: CASSSGTGPPNYGYTF. The DNA of the CDR3 is TGTGCCAGCAGTTCCGGGACAGGCCCACCCAACTATGGCTACACCTTC.

J is TRBJ1-3 and V is TRBV28; D is uncertain. This CDR3 is built from 14 residues. From germline, CDR1 is MDHEN and CDR2 SYDVKM. Trimming took off 0 bases at V and 1 base at J, with 4 bases between the two ends. CDR3 amino acids: CASSLWGSGNTIYF. The CDR3 DNA sequence: TGTGCCAGCAGTTTATGGGGGTCTGGAAACACCATATATTTT.

The chain combines TRBV4-1 with TRBJ2-7; D not certain. This CDR3 contains 14 residues. CDR1 and CDR2 from the germline V gene are MGHRA and YSYEKL. The V end lost 2 bases, the J end lost 3 bases, and 11 bases lay between the germline ends. The CDR3 is CASSQTDGNYEQYV. CDR3 nucleotide sequence: TGCGCCAGCAGCCAAACGGACGGAAACTACGAGCAGTACGTC.

The chain recombines TRBV4-1 with TRBJ1-3; 10 positions agree with TRBD1. The germline V gene encodes CDR1 MGHRA and CDR2 YSYEKL. The CDR3 runs 14 residues. Trimming cost V 6 bases and J 6 bases; bases outside gene matches: 5. Here the CDR3 DNA reads TGCGCCAGCAGACACGGGACAGGGGAAAACACCATATATTTT. Its protein product is CASRHGTGENTIYF.

V and J are TRBV6-6 and TRBJ2-2; 10 positions agree with TRBD2. The V and J ends lost 4 bases and 5 bases, in that order; junction bases with no gene match: 7. This CDR3 comprises 16 residues. Germline CDR1 is MNHNY and CDR2 is SVGAGI (reference sequence). The CDR3 region is CASSSPLAGKTGELFF. CDR3 nucleotides: TGTGCCAGCAGTTCACCACTAGCGGGAAAAACCGGGGAGCTGTTTTTT.

J is TRBJ1-2 and V is TRBV19, with D unclear. Trimming left V 5 bases short and J 4 bases short, with 8 bases between. CDR1 and CDR2 (germline): LNHDA, SQIVND (reference sequence). There are 12 residues in the CDR3. The CDR3 DNA follows: TGTGCCAGTAGTTATAAGGGCTATGGCTACACCTTC. It specifies CASSYKGYGYTF.

The V and J genes are TRBV5-4 and TRBJ1-2; 9 bases are shared with TRBD1. This CDR3 contains 15 residues. Germline values: CDR1 SGHNT, CDR2 YYREEE (reference sequence). V shed 3 bases and J 4 bases; nucleotides not matched to a gene: 7. The CDR3 DNA reads as TGTGCCAGCAGCTACGGGACAGGGAAGTCCTATGGCTACACCTTC. Residues: CASSYGTGKSYGYTF.